This entry lists 28 T cell receptor beta chains sequenced from one sample in a study of blood T cell repertoires in COVID-19. Sequencing used immunoSEQ multiplex PCR; TCRdb keeps in-frame clones, though not all of them. The top ten hold around a tenth of the sample, which has over 70,000 clones, roughly 80% seen once. Specimen: peripheral blood. The receptor set was obtained from a woman aged 70 to 79 with acute or convalescent COVID-19.

This chain joins TRBV5-1 and TRBJ2-7; 10 nucleotides line up with TRBD1. V lost 3 bases and J lost 5; bases outside the gene matches: 8. CDR1 SGHRS and CDR2 YFSETQ come from the germline V gene. This CDR3 has 15 residues. The DNA of the CDR3 is TGCGCCAGCAGCTCCCCCGACAGGGGGCTTAACGAGCAGTACTTC. It encodes CASSSPDRGLNEQYF.

V is TRBV24-1 and J is TRBJ2-1; 7 positions agree with TRBD2. The germline V gene encodes CDR1 KGHDR and CDR2 SFDVKD. This CDR3 has 17 amino acids. With V trimmed by 2 bases and J by 7 bases, 13 bases remained unmatched. CDR3 sequence (DNA): TGTGCCACCAGTGATTCGATGGGCCGTGGGGGGGAGAATGAGCAGTTCTTC. As protein: CATSDSMGRGGENEQFF.

V and J are TRBV6-5 and TRBJ1-2; 7 bases are a match to TRBD1. Germline V gives CDR1 MNHEY, CDR2 SVGAGI. This CDR3 has 14 amino acids. Trimming cost V 5 bases and J 5 bases; bases outside gene matches: 8. Here the CDR3 reads CASSLSRQGYGYTF. CDR3 DNA: TGTGCCAGCAGTCTTTCTAGACAGGGTTATGGCTACACCTTC.

The chain employs TRBV19 and TRBJ1-3; the D gene is possibly TRBD1 (6 bases). CDR1 LNHDA and CDR2 SQIVND come from the germline V gene (reference sequence). Trimming removed 3 bases from V and 2 bases from J, with 8 bases in between. The CDR3 is 14 residues long. As DNA, the CDR3 is TGTGCCAGTAGTATCACAGGGCCTGGAAACACCATATATTTT. Its protein product is CASSITGPGNTIYF.

The rearrangement joins TRBV4-1 to TRBJ1-4; possibly TRBD1 for D (5 bases). The germline CDR1 and CDR2 sequences are MGHRA and YSYEKL. The V end lost 1 base, the J end lost 0 bases, and 12 bases lay between the germline ends. The CDR3 runs 17 residues. In DNA, the CDR3 is TGCGCCAGCAGCCAAGGGCAAGACAGACCAACTAATGAAAAACTGTTTTTT. It translates to CASSQGQDRPTNEKLFF.

This clone counts as medium-sized. Here the CDR3 DNA reads TGTGCCAGTAGTAAATGGGGACAGGGGCTCAGCGAGCAGTACTTC. Amino acid sequence: CASSKWGQGLSEQYF. This chain joins TRBV19 and TRBJ2-7, with 10 bases that match TRBD1. J was trimmed by 6 bases and V by 4 bases; bases with no gene match: 9. This CDR3 region has 15 residues. In germline, CDR1 is LNHDA, CDR2 SQIVND (reference sequence).

The rearrangement links TRBV6-4 to TRBJ1-2; the match to TRBD1 covers 7 bases. This CDR3 spans 15 amino acids. In germline, CDR1 is MRHNA, CDR2 SNTAGT. Germline trimming cut 5 bases from V and 1 base from J; bases unmatched to any gene: 7. In DNA form, the CDR3 reads TGTGCCAGCAGTTTTTTAGCAGGGGGTAACTATGGCTACACCTTC. It encodes CASSFLAGGNYGYTF.

This clone came up once. The rearrangement uses TRBV19 and TRBJ1-3, with a weak D call TRBD1 (6 bases). The germline CDR1 and CDR2 sequences are LNHDA and SQIVND (reference sequence). V lost 3 bases to trimming and J lost 2 bases, with 17 bases between them. The CDR3 extends over 17 amino acids. CDR3 DNA: TGTGCCAGTAGTATCCCCTACAGGGACCATGCTGGAAACACCATATATTTT. Encoded protein: CASSIPYRDHAGNTIYF.

This chain uses TRBV27 with TRBJ2-7, with 7 bases that match TRBD1. The CDR3 spans 14 residues. V trimming: 6 bases; J trimming: 2 bases; junction bases outside the gene matches: 7. Germline lookup yields CDR1 MNHEY and CDR2 SMNVEV (reference sequence). Here the CDR3 DNA reads TGTGCCAGCAGCTCCCACGGACAGGCCTACGAGCAGTACTTC. Translating it yields CASSSHGQAYEQYF.

This chain connects TRBV28 to TRBJ1-3; 7 bases line up with TRBD1. From germline, CDR1 is MDHEN and CDR2 SYDVKM. The CDR3 consists of 14 residues. The ends lost 6 bases at V and 2 bases at J; junction bases unmatched: 4. In nucleotides, the CDR3 is TGTGCCAGCAGCGCACAGGGGACTGGAAACACCATATATTTT. This translates into CASSAQGTGNTIYF.

The CDR3 reads CATRGLAGNTGELFF. In nucleotides, the CDR3 is TGCGCCACCAGGGGACTAGCGGGGAACACCGGGGAGCTGTTTTTT. This chain connects TRBV5-1 to TRBJ2-2; 12 bases are a match to TRBD2. CDR1 and CDR2 from the germline V gene are SGHRS and YFSETQ. CDR3 size: 15 residues. V lost 9 bases and J lost 1; bases outside the gene matches: 4.

This chain links TRBV5-4 with TRBJ2-7, with 9 nucleotides matching TRBD1. CDR1 and CDR2 (germline): SGHNT, YYREEE (reference sequence). The trim removed 3 bases at V and 4 bases at J, leaving 2 bases unmatched. This CDR3 is built from 13 residues. The CDR3 is CASSSGQGYEQYF. The CDR3 bases are TGTGCCAGCAGCTCTGGACAGGGGTACGAGCAGTACTTC.

This clone was recorded only once. The chain joins TRBV2 to TRBJ2-5; D might be TRBD1 (5 bases). The CDR3 spans 12 residues. The germline CDR1 and CDR2 sequences are SNHLY and FYNNEI. Trimming shortened V by 6 bases and J by 5 bases, and 10 bases separated the two germline ends. CDR3 protein: CASRGLGETQYF. The CDR3, as DNA: TGTGCCAGCAGGGGGCTTGGGGAGACCCAGTACTTC.

The chain employs TRBV7-3 and TRBJ1-3; 7 bases are a match to TRBD1. Looked up from germline, CDR1 is SGHTA and CDR2 is FQGTGA. CDR3 length equals 16 residues. Trimming removed 4 bases from V and 3 bases from J; junction bases left unmatched: 9. Written as DNA, the CDR3 is TGTGCCAGCAGCTCCCGGGACAGCGGCCTTGGAAACACCATATATTTT. Its protein is CASSSRDSGLGNTIYF.

This chain joins TRBV28 and TRBJ2-1; D is ambiguous. CDR3 size: 15 residues. The V end lost 6 bases, the J end lost 8 bases, and 20 bases lay between the germline ends. The germline gives CDR1 MDHEN, CDR2 SYDVKM. The CDR3 DNA sequence: TGTGCCAGCAGCAACCCACGGGTAGTCGGCGATGAGCAGTTCTTC. Protein product: CASSNPRVVGDEQFF.

The rearrangement uses TRBV5-4 and TRBJ1-2; the match to TRBD1 covers 7 bases. The CDR3 extends over 13 amino acids. The J segment lost 9 bases and the V segment lost 4 bases, leaving 9 bases of the junction unmatched. CDR1 and CDR2 (germline): SGHNT, YYREEE (reference sequence). The CDR3 here is CASSGGQVFSYTF. In DNA, the CDR3 is TGTGCCAGCAGCGGAGGACAGGTCTTTAGCTACACCTTC.

The gene calls are TRBV27 and TRBJ2-3; perhaps TRBD2 as D (6 bases). Looked up from germline, CDR1 is MNHEY and CDR2 is SMNVEV (reference sequence). This CDR3 comprises 14 residues. V was trimmed by 4 bases and J by 3 bases, leaving 11 bases between them. In nucleotides, the CDR3 is TGTGCCAGCAGTTCCTTGACTAGAACAGATACGCAGTATTTT. Protein: CASSSLTRTDTQYF.

J is TRBJ1-1 and V is TRBV7-3; TRBD1 aligns across 9 bases. Unmatched junction bases numbered 10, after V lost 1 base and J lost 1 base. This CDR3 comprises 18 residues. The germline V gene has CDR1 SGHTA and CDR2 FQGTGA. Written as DNA, the CDR3 is TGTGCCAGCAGCTTAAGGGCACAGGGGGCCTTGGGGAACACTGAAGCTTTCTTT. Its translation is CASSLRAQGALGNTEAFF.

This chain joins TRBV3-1 (or the pseudogene TRBV3-2) and TRBJ2-3, with 8 bases identical to TRBD2. The CDR3 length is 16 residues. Germline CDR1 LGHDT, CDR2 YNNKEL (reference sequence). J gave up 2 bases and V 4 bases, and 8 bases lay outside the gene matches. The CDR3 spells CASSRPGLGNTDTQYF. The CDR3, as DNA: TGTGCCAGCAGCCGTCCGGGACTAGGCAACACAGATACGCAGTATTTT.

The chain joins TRBV2 to TRBJ2-5; TRBD1 matches at 9 bases. This CDR3 has 15 amino acids. V was clipped by 6 bases and J by 3 bases; unmatched bases: 8. CDR1 SNHLY and CDR2 FYNNEI come from the germline V gene. The CDR3 sequence: CASRPFGQGKETQYF. CDR3 DNA: TGTGCCAGCAGACCATTCGGACAGGGGAAAGAGACCCAGTACTTC.

V and J are TRBV14 and TRBJ1-1; TRBD1 matches at 7 bases. Germline V gives CDR1 SGHDN, CDR2 FVKESK. V dropped 0 bases and J dropped 1; count of bases not matched to a gene: 5. This CDR3 contains 16 residues. The CDR3 reads CASSQDLGQPNTEAFF. In DNA, the CDR3 is TGTGCCAGCAGCCAAGATCTGGGACAGCCGAACACTGAAGCTTTCTTT.

The rearrangement joins TRBV5-6 to TRBJ2-3; 9 bases are shared with TRBD1. Trimming took 0 bases from V and 4 from J; bases not matched to a gene: 6. Germline V lookup: CDR1 SGHDT, CDR2 YYEEEE. The CDR3 covers 16 residues. CDR3 sequence: CASSLDGTGRADTQYF. In DNA, the CDR3 is TGTGCCAGCAGCTTGGATGGGACAGGGAGAGCAGATACGCAGTATTTT. The full variable domain, rest sourced from reference TRBV5-6 and TRBJ2-3, is DAGVTQSPTHLIKTRGQQVTLRCSPKSGHDTVSWYQQALGQGPQFIFQYYEEEERQRGNFPDRFSGHQFPNYSSELNVNALLLGDSALYLCASSLDGTGRADTQYFGPGTRLTVL.

The chain couples TRBV4-2 to TRBJ2-3; D gene unclear. This CDR3 region has 17 residues. The V gene lost 0 bases and the J gene lost 4 bases, with 17 bases spanning the gap. In germline, CDR1 is LGHNA, CDR2 YNFKEQ. The CDR3 loop is CASSQDRPPRGADTQYF. In DNA form, the CDR3 reads TGTGCCAGCAGCCAAGATAGGCCCCCTCGCGGAGCAGATACGCAGTATTTT.

The chain has TRBV24-1 and TRBJ2-2, with TRBD1 matching 8 bases. CDR1 is KGHDR, CDR2 SFDVKD, per germline. The CDR3 loop spans 13 amino acids. The trim removed 6 bases at V and 6 bases at J, leaving 2 bases unmatched. CDR3 nucleotide sequence: TGTGCCACCAGTAACAGGGGGGCCGGGGAGCTGTTTTTT. Translating gives CATSNRGAGELFF.

The rearrangement uses TRBV6-1 and TRBJ2-7, with 12 bases that match TRBD2. The CDR3 length is 20 residues. V trimming: 3 bases; J trimming: 2 bases; junction bases outside the gene matches: 17. Germline V lookup: CDR1 MNHNS, CDR2 SASEGT. The DNA of the CDR3 is TGTGCCAGCAGTGATCACCCCTTTGGACTAGCGGGATTTAGAACCTACGAGCAGTACTTC. It translates to CASSDHPFGLAGFRTYEQYF.

This chain uses TRBV4-3 with TRBJ1-1; TRBD1 is a possible D gene (6 bases). The CDR3 length is 15 residues. Between the trimmed V and J ends, which lost 2 bases and 6 bases, there was a span of 16 bases. Germline-derived CDR1 and CDR2 are LGHNA and YSLEER. The CDR3 DNA follows: TGCGCCAGCAGCCAAAGGTCCGGGGGGCGGGCTGAAGCTTTCTTT. Encoded protein: CASSQRSGGRAEAFF.

The J gene is TRBJ1-5, the V gene TRBV18, with TRBD1 matching over 8 bases. This CDR3 has 15 amino acids. Germline loops: CDR1 KGHSH, CDR2 LQKENI. The V and J ends lost 1 base and 5 bases, in that order; junction bases with no gene match: 4. CDR3 DNA: TGTGCCAGCTCACCACTTGGACAGGGTCATCAGCCCCAGCATTTT. As protein: CASSPLGQGHQPQHF.

In its sample, this clone was seen many times. The CDR3 is CASSYRGPNSPLHF. DNA for the CDR3: TGTGCCAGCAGTTACAGGGGGCCCAATTCACCCCTCCACTTT. The chain carries TRBV2 and TRBJ1-6, with 9 bases identical to TRBD1. CDR1 is SNHLY, CDR2 FYNNEI, per germline. V lost 5 bases to trimming and J lost 7 bases; unmatched junction nucleotides: 3. The CDR3 spans 14 residues.